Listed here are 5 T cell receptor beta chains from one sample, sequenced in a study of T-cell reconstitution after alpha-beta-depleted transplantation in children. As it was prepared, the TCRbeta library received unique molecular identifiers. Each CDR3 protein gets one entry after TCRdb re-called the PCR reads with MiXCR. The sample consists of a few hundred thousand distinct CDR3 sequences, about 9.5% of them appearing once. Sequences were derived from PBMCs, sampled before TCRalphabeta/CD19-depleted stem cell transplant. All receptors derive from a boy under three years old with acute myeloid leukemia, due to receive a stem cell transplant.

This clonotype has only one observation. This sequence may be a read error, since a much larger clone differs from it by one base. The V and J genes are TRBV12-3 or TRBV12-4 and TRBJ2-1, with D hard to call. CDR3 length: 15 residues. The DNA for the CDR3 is TGTGCCAGCAGTTTAGGGAGCGCGGTCTACAATGAGCAGTTATTC. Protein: CASSLGSAVYNEQLF.

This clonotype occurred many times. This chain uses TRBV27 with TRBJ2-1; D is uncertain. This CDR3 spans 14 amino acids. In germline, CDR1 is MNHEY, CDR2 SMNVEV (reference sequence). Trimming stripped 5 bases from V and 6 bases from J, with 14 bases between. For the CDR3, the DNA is TGTGCCAGCAGTGCACGACTGGTTGGCAATGAGCAGTTCTTC. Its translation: CASSARLVGNEQFF.

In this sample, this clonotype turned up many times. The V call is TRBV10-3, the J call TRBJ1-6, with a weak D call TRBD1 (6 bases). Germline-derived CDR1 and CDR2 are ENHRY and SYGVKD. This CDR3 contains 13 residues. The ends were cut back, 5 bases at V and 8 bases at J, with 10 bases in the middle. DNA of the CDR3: TGTGCCATCAGTCAGGGGCAGGATTCACCCCTCCACTTT. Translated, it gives CAISQGQDSPLHF.

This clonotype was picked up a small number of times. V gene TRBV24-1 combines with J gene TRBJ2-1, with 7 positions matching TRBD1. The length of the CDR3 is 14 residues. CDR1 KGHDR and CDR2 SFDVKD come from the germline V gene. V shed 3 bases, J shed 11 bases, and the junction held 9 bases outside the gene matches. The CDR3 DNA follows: TGTGCCACCAGTGATACGGACGAGACAGGGAAGCAGTTCTTC. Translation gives CATSDTDETGKQFF.

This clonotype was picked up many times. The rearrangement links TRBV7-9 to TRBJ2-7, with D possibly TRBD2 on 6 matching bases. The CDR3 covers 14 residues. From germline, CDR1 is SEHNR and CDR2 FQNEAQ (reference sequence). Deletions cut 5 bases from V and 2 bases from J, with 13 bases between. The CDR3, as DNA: TGTGCCAGCAGCGTCGAGGGCGGGACCTACGAGCAGTACTTC. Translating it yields CASSVEGGTYEQYF.